The 5 T cell receptor beta chains listed next were all sequenced from one sample in a study of shared clonotypes between healthy human individuals. Naivety among CD8 cells was defined by CD45RO negativity and positive CCR7 selection, thereby excluding terminally differentiated effector memory CD45RA+ cells. Data came from immunoSEQ multiplex PCR; TCRdb stores just in-frame clones and leaves some out. Found here are about 820,000 clones, almost 95% of them singletons; the top ten hold less than 25%. The sequenced sample consisted of naive CD8+ T cells sorted from blood. These receptor sequences come from a man in his thirties or forties in good health.

The rearrangement links TRBV30 to TRBJ2-2; 8 bases line up with TRBD1. Germline assignment: CDR1 GTSNPN and CDR2 SVGIG (reference sequence). Germline trimming cut 8 bases from V and 1 base from J; bases unmatched to any gene: 0. This CDR3 contains 12 residues. CDR3 DNA sequence: TGTGCCGGGACAGGGAACACCGGGGAGCTGTTTTTT. This translates into CAGTGNTGELFF.

The rearrangement links TRBV9 to TRBJ2-3; D remains unclear. The germline gives CDR1 SGDLS, CDR2 YYNGEE. This CDR3 spans 15 amino acids. The ends were cut back, 2 bases at V and 6 bases at J, with 16 bases in the middle. This CDR3 is CASSVGQVAPDTQYF. The CDR3 DNA reads as TGTGCCAGCAGCGTGGGTCAAGTCGCCCCGGATACGCAGTATTTT.

The chain recombines TRBV7-9 with TRBJ1-1; the match to TRBD1 covers 8 bases. The CDR3 is 13 residues long. Germline CDR1 and CDR2: SEHNR and FQNEAQ (reference sequence). V shed 7 bases and J 8 bases; nucleotides not matched to a gene: 9. The CDR3 loop is CASTRQGPLEAFF. DNA of the CDR3: TGTGCCAGCACGCGACAGGGGCCCCTGGAAGCTTTCTTT.

This sequence joins TRBV7-9 and TRBJ2-1; D is possibly TRBD2 (5 bases). Trimming took 5 bases from V and 4 from J, leaving 12 bases between them. The germline CDR1 and CDR2 sequences are SEHNR and FQNEAQ (reference sequence). CDR3 length: 14 amino acids. CDR3: CASSPPGLYNEQFF. The CDR3 DNA is TGTGCCAGCAGCCCTCCGGGGTTATACAATGAGCAGTTCTTC.

The V call is TRBV5-6, the J call TRBJ1-1; 10 bases match TRBD1. The CDR3 loop spans 12 amino acids. The germline V gene encodes CDR1 SGHDT and CDR2 YYEEEE. V lost 4 bases, J lost 10 bases, and 4 bases stayed unmatched. Here the CDR3 DNA reads TGTGCCAGCAGCCCGGGGACAGGGGTAGCTTTCTTT. Residues: CASSPGTGVAFF.